In its sample, the clone carrying this T cell receptor beta chain was seen a few times. The antigen remains unidentified. TCRdb fed the 5' RACE reads into MiXCR, producing one record per CDR3 protein. Of 500,000 to 650,000 distinct CDR3 sequences in the sample, roughly 17% were seen once. The sample comes from a study of T cells after yellow fever vaccination. Study-level background: Preparation of fractions with low cell numbers was performed using SMART-Seq v4 Ultra Low Input. Study-wide points: Abundant clonotypes (contaminants from the bulk population) could be present in FACS-sorted repertoires. Clones that expanded after primary vaccination mostly reappeared after the booster (just over 95% CD4, approximately 89% CD8). On re-exposure, the response was weaker but peaked faster, at day 5 versus 15.

Germline trimming cut 6 bases from V and 5 bases from J; bases unmatched to any gene: 4. Germline lookup yields CDR1 ENHRY and CDR2 SYGVKD. The length of the CDR3 is 13 residues. The sequences come from PBMCs, collected roughly 5 days after the first yellow fever vaccination. V usage is TRBV10-3 and J usage is TRBJ2-1; TRBD1 matches at 7 bases. The source of this sequence is a man aged 18 to 30 who received the YFV17D yellow fever vaccine. CDR3 sequence (DNA): TGTGCCATCAGACGGGACAGCAACAATGAGCAGTTCTTC. This sequence encodes CAIRRDSNNEQFF.